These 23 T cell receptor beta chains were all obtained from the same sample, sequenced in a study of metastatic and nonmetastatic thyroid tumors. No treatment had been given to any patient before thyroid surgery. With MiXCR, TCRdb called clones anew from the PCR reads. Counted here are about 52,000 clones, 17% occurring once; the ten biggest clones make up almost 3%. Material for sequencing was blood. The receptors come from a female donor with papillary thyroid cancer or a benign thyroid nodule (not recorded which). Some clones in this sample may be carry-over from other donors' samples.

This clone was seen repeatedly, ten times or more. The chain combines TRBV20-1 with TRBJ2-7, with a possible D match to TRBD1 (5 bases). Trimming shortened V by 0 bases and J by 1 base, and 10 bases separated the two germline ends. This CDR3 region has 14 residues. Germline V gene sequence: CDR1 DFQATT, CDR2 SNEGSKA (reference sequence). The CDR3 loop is CSARERGRSYEQYF. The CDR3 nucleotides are TGCAGTGCTAGAGAAAGGGGTAGATCCTACGAGCAGTACTTC.

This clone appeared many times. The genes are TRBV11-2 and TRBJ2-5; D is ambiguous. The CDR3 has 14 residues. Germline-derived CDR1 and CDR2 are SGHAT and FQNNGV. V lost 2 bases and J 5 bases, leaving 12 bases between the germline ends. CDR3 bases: TGTGCCAGCAGCTTATCCATAGCAGCTGAGACCCAGTACTTC. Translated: CASSLSIAAETQYF.

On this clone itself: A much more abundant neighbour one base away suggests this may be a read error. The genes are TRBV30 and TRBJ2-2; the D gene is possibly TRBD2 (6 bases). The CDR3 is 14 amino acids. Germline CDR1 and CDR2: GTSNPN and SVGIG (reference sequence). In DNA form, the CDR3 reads TGTGCCTGGAGGGGACTTACTCGGACCGGGGAGCTGTCTTTT. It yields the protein CAWRGLTRTGELSF.

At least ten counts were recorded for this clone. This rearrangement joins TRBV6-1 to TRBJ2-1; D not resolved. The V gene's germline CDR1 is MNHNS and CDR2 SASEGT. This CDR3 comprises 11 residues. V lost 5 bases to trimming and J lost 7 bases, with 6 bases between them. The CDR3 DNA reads TGTGCCAGCAGTCCATCGAATGAGCAGTTCTTC. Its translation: CASSPSNEQFF.

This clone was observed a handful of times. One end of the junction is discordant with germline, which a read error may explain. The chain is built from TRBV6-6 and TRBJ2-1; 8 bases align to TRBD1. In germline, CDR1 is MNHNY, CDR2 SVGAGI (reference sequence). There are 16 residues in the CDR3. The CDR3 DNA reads TGTGCAAGCAGTCTCCGTGGGACAGGTACCTACAATGAGCAGTTCTTC. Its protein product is CASSLRGTGTYNEQFF.

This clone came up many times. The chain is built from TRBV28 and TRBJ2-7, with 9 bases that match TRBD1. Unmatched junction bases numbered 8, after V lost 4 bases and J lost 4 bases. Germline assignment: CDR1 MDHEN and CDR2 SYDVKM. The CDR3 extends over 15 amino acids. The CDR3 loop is CASSSGTGFSYEQYF. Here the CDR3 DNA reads TGTGCCAGCAGTTCCGGGACAGGGTTTTCATACGAGCAGTACTTC.

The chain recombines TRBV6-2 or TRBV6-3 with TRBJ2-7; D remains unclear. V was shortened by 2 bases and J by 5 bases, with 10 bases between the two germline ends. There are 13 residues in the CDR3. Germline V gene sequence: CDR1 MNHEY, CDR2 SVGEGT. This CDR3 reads CASSYVLLDEQYF. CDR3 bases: TGTGCCAGCAGTTACGTACTTTTGGACGAGCAGTACTTC.

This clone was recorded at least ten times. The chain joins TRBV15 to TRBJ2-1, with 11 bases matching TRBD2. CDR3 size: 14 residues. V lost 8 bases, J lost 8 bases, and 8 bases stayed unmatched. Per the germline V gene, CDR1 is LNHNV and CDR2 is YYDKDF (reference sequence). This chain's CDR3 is CATGITSGRYEQFF. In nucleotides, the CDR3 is TGTGCCACCGGAATTACTAGCGGGAGATATGAGCAGTTCTTC.

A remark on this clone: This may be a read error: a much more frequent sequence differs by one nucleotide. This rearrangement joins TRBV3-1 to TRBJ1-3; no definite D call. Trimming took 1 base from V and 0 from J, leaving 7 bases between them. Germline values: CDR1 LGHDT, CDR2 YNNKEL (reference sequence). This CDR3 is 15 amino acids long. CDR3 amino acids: CASSQGLTSGNTIYF. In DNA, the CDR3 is TGTGCCAGCAGCCAAGGCCTGACCTCTGGAAACACCATATATTTT.

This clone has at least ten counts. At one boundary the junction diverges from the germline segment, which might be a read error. DNA for the CDR3: TGCGCCAGCGGCTTGGAGGGGGCGACGCTGCCGAGGGCTGAAGCTTTCTTT. Translation gives CASGLEGATLPRAEAFF. The V and J genes are TRBV5-1 and TRBJ1-1; TRBD1 matches 7 bases. Germline CDR1 SGHRS, CDR2 YFSETQ. This CDR3 contains 17 residues.

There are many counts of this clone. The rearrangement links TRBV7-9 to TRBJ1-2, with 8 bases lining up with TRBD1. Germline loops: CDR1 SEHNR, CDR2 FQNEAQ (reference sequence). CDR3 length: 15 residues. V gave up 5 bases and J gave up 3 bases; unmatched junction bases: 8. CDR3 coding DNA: TGTGCCAGCAGCCATTGGGACAGGTTAGACTATGGCTACACCTTC. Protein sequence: CASSHWDRLDYGYTF.

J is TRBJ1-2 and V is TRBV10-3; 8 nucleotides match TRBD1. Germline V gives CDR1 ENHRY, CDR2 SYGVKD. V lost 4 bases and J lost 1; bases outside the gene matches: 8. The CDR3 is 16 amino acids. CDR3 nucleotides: TGTGCCATCAGTGCAGGGACAGGAGAGATTAACTATGGCTACACCTTC. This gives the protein CAISAGTGEINYGYTF.

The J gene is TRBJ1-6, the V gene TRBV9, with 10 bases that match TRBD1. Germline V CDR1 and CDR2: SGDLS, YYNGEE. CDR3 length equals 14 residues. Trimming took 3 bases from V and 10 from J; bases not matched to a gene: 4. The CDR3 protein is CASSEGQGFSPLHF. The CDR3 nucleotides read TGTGCCAGCAGCGAGGGACAGGGGTTCTCACCCCTCCACTTT.

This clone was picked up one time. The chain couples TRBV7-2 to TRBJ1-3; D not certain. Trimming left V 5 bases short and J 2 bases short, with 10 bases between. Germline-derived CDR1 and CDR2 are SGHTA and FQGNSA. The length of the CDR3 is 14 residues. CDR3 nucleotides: TGTGCCAGCAGCATCCCCGGCGCTGGAAACACCATATATTTT. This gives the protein CASSIPGAGNTIYF.

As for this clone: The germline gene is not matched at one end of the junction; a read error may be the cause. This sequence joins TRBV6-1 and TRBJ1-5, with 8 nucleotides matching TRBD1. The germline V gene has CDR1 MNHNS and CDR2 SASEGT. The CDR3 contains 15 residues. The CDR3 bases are TGTGCCAGAAGTGAAGACCCAGGGGGCACTCAGACCCAGCATTTT. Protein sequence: CARSEDPGGTQTQHF.

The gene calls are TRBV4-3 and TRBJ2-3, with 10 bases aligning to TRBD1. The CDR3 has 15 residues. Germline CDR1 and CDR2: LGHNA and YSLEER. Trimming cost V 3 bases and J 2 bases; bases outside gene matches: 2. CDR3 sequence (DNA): TGCGCCAGCAGCCACGGGACAGGGGACACAGATACGCAGTATTTT. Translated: CASSHGTGDTDTQYF.

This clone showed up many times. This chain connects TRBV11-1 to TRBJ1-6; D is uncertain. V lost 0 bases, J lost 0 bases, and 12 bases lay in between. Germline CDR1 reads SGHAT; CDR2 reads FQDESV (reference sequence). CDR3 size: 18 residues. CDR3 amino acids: CASSLAPGGSSYNSPLHF. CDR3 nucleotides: TGTGCCAGCAGCTTAGCGCCGGGCGGGAGCTCCTATAATTCACCCCTCCACTTT.

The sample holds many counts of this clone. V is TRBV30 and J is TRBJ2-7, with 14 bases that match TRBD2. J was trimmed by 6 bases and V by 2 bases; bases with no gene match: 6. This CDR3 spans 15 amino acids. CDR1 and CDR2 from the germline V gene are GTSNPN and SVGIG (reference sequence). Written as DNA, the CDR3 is TGTGCCTGGAGTAAGGGGACTAGCGGGAGCTCCGAGCAGTACTTC. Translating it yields CAWSKGTSGSSEQYF.

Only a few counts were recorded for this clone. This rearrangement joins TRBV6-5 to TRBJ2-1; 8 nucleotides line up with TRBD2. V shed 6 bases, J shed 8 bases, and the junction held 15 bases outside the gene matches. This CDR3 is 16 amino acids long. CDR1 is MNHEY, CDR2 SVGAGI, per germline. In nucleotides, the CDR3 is TGTGCCAGCAGCCCGAACGCAGCGGGGGCGATGGATGAGCAGTTCTTC. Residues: CASSPNAAGAMDEQFF.

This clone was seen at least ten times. CDR3 in DNA: TGTGCCAGCAGTGAACAGGGGGTCCCTTCGAACACTGAAGCTTTCTTT. Translating gives CASSEQGVPSNTEAFF. This chain connects TRBV2 to TRBJ1-1; the match to TRBD1 covers 7 bases. Germline CDR1 SNHLY, CDR2 FYNNEI. The V segment lost 2 bases and the J segment 1 base; nucleotides outside the gene matches: 7. The CDR3 extends over 16 amino acids.

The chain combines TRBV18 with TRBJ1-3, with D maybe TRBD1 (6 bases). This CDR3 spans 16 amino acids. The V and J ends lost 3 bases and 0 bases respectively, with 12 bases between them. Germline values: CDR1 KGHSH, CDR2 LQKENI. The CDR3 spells CASSPPGHLSGNTIYF. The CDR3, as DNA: TGTGCCAGCTCACCGCCGGGACATCTCTCTGGAAACACCATATATTTT.

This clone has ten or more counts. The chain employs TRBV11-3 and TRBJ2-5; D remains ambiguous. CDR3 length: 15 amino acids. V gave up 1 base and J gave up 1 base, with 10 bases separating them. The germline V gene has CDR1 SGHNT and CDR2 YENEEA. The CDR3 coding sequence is TGTGCCAGCAGCTTAGGGGGAAACGCCCAAGAGACCCAGTACTTC. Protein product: CASSLGGNAQETQYF. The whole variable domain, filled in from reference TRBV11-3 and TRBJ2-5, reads EAGVVQSPRYKIIEKKQPVAFWCNPISGHNTLYWYLQNLGQGPELLIRYENEEAVDDSQLPKDRFSAERLKGVDSTLKIQPAELGDSAVYLCASSLGGNAQETQYFGPGTRLLVL.

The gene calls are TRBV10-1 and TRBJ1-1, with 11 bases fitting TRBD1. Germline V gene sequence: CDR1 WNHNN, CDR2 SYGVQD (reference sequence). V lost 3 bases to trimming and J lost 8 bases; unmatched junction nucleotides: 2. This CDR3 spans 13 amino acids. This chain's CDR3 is CASSDRTGGEAFF. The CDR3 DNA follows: TGCGCCAGCAGTGACCGGACAGGGGGCGAAGCTTTCTTT.